The rows below give T cell receptor beta chains drawn from one sample of a study of precursors of human CD4 cytotoxic T cells. Using its own MiXCR run on the reads, TCRdb lists one record per CDR3 protein. The data contain approximately 600 distinct CDR3 sequences, about a fifth of them singletons. The sequencing sample was made of memory CD4+ T cells from blood (PBMCs). The receptors were gathered from a human donor in good health. Each CDR3 is given without its conserved first and last residue.

V gene: TRBV6-5
CDR3 protein: ASSRGGSYSSGETQY

V gene: TRBV3-1
CDR3 protein: ASSQGGSYNEQF

V gene: TRBV15
CDR3 protein: ATSRDGGSSYEQY

V gene: TRBV12-3/TRBV12-4
CDR3 protein: ASSSSDRAGGDTQY

V gene: TRBV28
CDR3 protein: ASSLQAGTPAYEQY

V gene: TRBV5-1
CDR3 protein: ASSPGRGQPQH

V gene: TRBV28
CDR3 protein: ASRGGRNLYGYT

V gene: TRBV28
CDR3 protein: ASRPRSGNGANVLT

V gene: TRBV5-1
CDR3 protein: ASSLVSGGDTQY

V gene: TRBV5-1
CDR3 protein: ASSLSGTRDTQY

V gene: TRBV7-9
CDR3 protein: ASSLSRLNEQF

V gene: TRBV5-5
CDR3 protein: ASSTGQGTTGELF

V gene: TRBV20-1
CDR3 protein: SARDYPRYNEQF

V gene: TRBV20-1
CDR3 protein: SPLVSRGSNEQF

V gene: TRBV11-3
CDR3 protein: ASSLDRAGGEQY

V gene: TRBV9
CDR3 protein: ASSVGSRVYTEAF

V gene: TRBV5-4
CDR3 protein: ASSLSREGPVNEQF

V gene: TRBV3-1
CDR3 protein: ASSLRLAGEADTQY

V gene: TRBV5-4
CDR3 protein: ASSYGDRGSNQPQH

V gene: TRBV4-1
CDR3 protein: ASSQERSSYEQY

V gene: TRBV5-1
CDR3 protein: ASSLVGSTDTQY

V gene: TRBV12-3/TRBV12-4
CDR3 protein: ASGGLAGGGNEQF

V gene: TRBV30
CDR3 protein: AWRVSSYEQY

V gene: TRBV6-2/TRBV6-3
CDR3 protein: ASSYPRDRVIQH

V gene: TRBV6-6
CDR3 protein: ASSYLAGKTYEQY